The 10 T cell receptor beta chains below come from one sample, sequenced in a study of T cells in Graves' hyperthyroidism and ophthalmopathy. The TCR beta CDR3 regions underwent amplification using RNA transcripts as the source. TCR CDR3 underwent first-round RT-PCR with the HTBI primer set. TCRdb re-called the multiplex PCR reads through MiXCR, storing one row per CDR3 protein. The repertoire holds 490,000 or so distinct CDR3 sequences, with 22% as singletons. The sample was blood. All receptors derive from a woman in her 70s with Graves' ophthalmopathy.

This clonotype was detected only a few times. The rearrangement joins TRBV7-8 to TRBJ1-1, with D unresolved. Germline-derived CDR1 and CDR2 are SGHVS and FQNEAQ. The CDR3 has 14 residues. Trimming removed 0 bases from V and 6 bases from J, with 11 bases in between. CDR3 loop: CASSLALSWAEAFF. In DNA form, the CDR3 reads TGTGCCAGCAGCTTAGCCCTCAGTTGGGCTGAAGCTTTCTTT. Drawing the rest from reference TRBV7-8 and TRBJ1-1, the complete variable domain is GAGVSQSPRYKVAKRGQDVALRCDPISGHVSLFWYQQALGQGPEFLTYFQNEAQLDKSGLPSDRFFAERPEGSVSTLKIQRTQQEDSAVYLCASSLALSWAEAFFGQGTRLTVV.

There are many counts of this clonotype. This chain connects TRBV7-8 to TRBJ1-5; TRBD1 might be the D (5 bases). The CDR3 covers 16 residues. The ends were cut back, 5 bases at V and 2 bases at J, with 16 bases in the middle. The germline CDR1 and CDR2 sequences are SGHVS and FQNEAQ. As DNA, the CDR3 is TGTGCCAGCAGCCGTGCCTGGGGGGGAGGCAATCAGCCCCAGCATTTT. Translation gives CASSRAWGGGNQPQHF.

V and J are TRBV7-6 and TRBJ2-5; 8 positions match TRBD1. Trimming cost V 5 bases and J 7 bases; bases outside gene matches: 9. Germline V CDR1 and CDR2: SGHVS, FNYEAQ. This CDR3 has 14 amino acids. CDR3 in amino acids: CASSQGADPGTQYF. CDR3 nucleotides: TGTGCCAGCAGCCAGGGGGCAGATCCAGGGACCCAGTACTTC.

This chain connects TRBV6-1 to TRBJ1-4, with 8 bases aligning to TRBD1. Germline V lookup: CDR1 MNHNS, CDR2 SASEGT. V lost 7 bases to trimming and J lost 3 bases; unmatched junction nucleotides: 4. The CDR3 spans 14 residues. CDR3 protein: CASTETGANEKLFF. The CDR3 bases are TGTGCCAGCACCGAGACAGGGGCTAATGAAAAACTGTTTTTT.

The gene calls are TRBV5-1 and TRBJ2-3; D is undetermined. CDR1 and CDR2 (germline): SGHRS, YFSETQ. V was cut by 3 bases and J by 7 bases, with 15 bases left in between. This CDR3 contains 14 residues. This CDR3 reads CASSSESGPHTQYF. The DNA for the CDR3 is TGCGCCAGCAGCTCCGAGTCGGGCCCGCATACGCAGTATTTT.

This clonotype has a handful of counts. This chain uses TRBV7-3 with TRBJ1-1, with D tentatively TRBD1 (6 bases). The germline gives CDR1 SGHTA, CDR2 FQGTGA. Between the trimmed V and J ends, which lost 3 bases and 5 bases, there was a span of 19 bases. CDR3 size: 16 residues. The CDR3 here is CASSFDPRGAKTEAFF. The DNA for the CDR3 is TGTGCCAGCAGCTTTGACCCTAGGGGGGCTAAAACTGAAGCTTTCTTT.

This clonotype was seen repeatedly, ten times or more. This chain uses TRBV30 with TRBJ1-1; D gene uncertain. V lost 4 bases to trimming and J lost 0 bases, with 6 bases between them. CDR1 is GTSNPN, CDR2 SVGIG, per germline (reference sequence). The length of the CDR3 is 12 residues. This CDR3 is CAWTLMNTEAFF. In DNA form, the CDR3 reads TGTGCCTGGACCCTTATGAACACTGAAGCTTTCTTT.

V usage is TRBV20-1 and J usage is TRBJ1-1; a weak D match, TRBD1 (6 bases). The germline gives CDR1 DFQATT, CDR2 SNEGSKA (reference sequence). The CDR3 spans 12 residues. V lost 4 bases, J lost 10 bases, and 16 bases lay in between. In nucleotides, the CDR3 is TGCAGTGCTACTACAGGGAGGATAGGAGCTTTCTTT. Protein sequence: CSATTGRIGAFF.

This clonotype occurred a few times. The chain combines TRBV20-1 with TRBJ1-1, with 9 bases identical to TRBD1. The CDR3 has 13 amino acids. J was trimmed by 1 base and V by 6 bases; bases with no gene match: 3. CDR1 DFQATT and CDR2 SNEGSKA come from the germline V gene (reference sequence). The chain's CDR3 is CSANRGRNTEAFF. As DNA, the CDR3 is TGCAGTGCGAACAGGGGGCGGAACACTGAAGCTTTCTTT.

J is TRBJ2-7 and V is TRBV5-1; D possibly matches TRBD1 or TRBD2 (5 bases each). The CDR3 sequence is 13 residues long. Between the trimmed V and J ends, which lost 4 bases and 1 base, there was a span of 9 bases. The germline CDR1 and CDR2 sequences are SGHRS and YFSETQ. CDR3 region: CASSVGRSYEQYF. Here the CDR3 DNA reads TGCGCCAGCAGCGTGGGACGGTCCTACGAGCAGTACTTC.